The source of this TCR beta chain is a study of metastatic and nonmetastatic thyroid tumors. The wider study: Across blood and tumor or nodule tissue, repertoires from malignant and benign thyroid patients were compared with one another. Study-level results: Patients with malignant thyroid tumors reportedly had significantly higher TCR beta diversity than those with benign nodules, in blood and tumor.

TCRdb reprocessed the PCR reads using MiXCR. The sample includes 30,000 to 45,000 clones, roughly 26% of them seen just once. Before thyroid surgery, none of the patients had received any treatment. J gave up 0 bases and V 1 base, and 3 bases lay outside the gene matches. Germline V gene lookup returns CDR1 LGHNA and CDR2 YNFKEQ. The CDR3 runs 17 residues. There are a few counts of this clone. Antigen: not known. The sample comprised blood. The chain joins TRBV4-2 to TRBJ2-2, with 9 bases identical to TRBD2. The source of this sequence is a female donor with papillary thyroid cancer or a benign thyroid nodule (not recorded which). Some clones in this sample may be carry-over from other donors' samples. CDR3 sequence: CASSQVPSGTNTGELFF. CDR3 nucleotides: TGTGCCAGCAGCCAAGTGCCTAGCGGGACGAACACCGGGGAGCTGTTTTTT.